The present T cell receptor (beta chain) was sequenced within a study of T cell responses to AZD1222 COVID-19 vaccine. At the level of the study: Some second doses came at about 4 weeks and others at about 12 weeks; these were pooled.

Sequenced by immunoSEQ multiplex PCR; TCRdb stores in-frame clones only, minus some. The profile shows under 200,000 clones, roughly 93% of them singletons. CDR1 LNHDA and CDR2 SQIVND come from the germline V gene (reference sequence). The V gene lost 3 bases and the J gene lost 1 base, with 16 bases spanning the gap. This CDR3 region has 17 residues. Study-wide findings and caveats: Seropositive status at baseline applied to only six AZD1222 recipients.

A remark on this clone: Antigen: not known.

The genes are TRBV19 and TRBJ1-5, with D tentatively TRBD1 (5 bases). This specimen was peripheral blood, taken on day 0 of AZD1222 vaccination. The clonotype was recovered from an adult in good health. CDR3 bases: TGTGCCAGTAGTATGGGCTCGGGACCGACGAGCAATCAGCCCCAGCATTTT. Its protein product is CASSMGSGPTSNQPQHF.